The 29 T cell receptor beta chains given below trace back to one sample, sequenced in a study of T cell changes during pregnancy in multiple sclerosis. Data came from immunoSEQ multiplex PCR; TCRdb stores just in-frame clones and leaves some out. This table holds around 60,000 clones, around 90% found once. Sequenced material: peripheral blood, taken in the first trimester of pregnancy. The receptors were gathered from a female donor with multiple sclerosis, enrolled in a pregnancy study.

CDR3 DNA sequence: TGTGCCACCGGGGGAGGGGGGCCCACTGGGGCCAACGTCCTGACTTTC. This translates into CATGGGGPTGANVLTF. The rearrangement links TRBV6-6 to TRBJ2-6; D might be TRBD2 (7 bases). The CDR3 consists of 16 residues. CDR1 is MNHNY, CDR2 SVGAGI, per germline (reference sequence). Trimming stripped 10 bases from V and 2 bases from J, with 18 bases between.

The rearrangement uses TRBV5-1 and TRBJ2-5; D might be TRBD1 (6 bases). This CDR3 is 15 amino acids long. The germline gives CDR1 SGHRS, CDR2 YFSETQ. Trimming left V 0 bases short and J 1 base short, with 10 bases between. CDR3 DNA: TGCGCCAGCAGCTTGGATAACAGGGCCCAAGAGACCCAGTACTTC. Translation: CASSLDNRAQETQYF.

Here the CDR3 DNA reads TGTGCCAGTAGTATTGGGGGGAAGGGGTACCACGAGCAGTACTTC. Protein: CASSIGGKGYHEQYF. This chain links TRBV19 with TRBJ2-7; possible D gene TRBD2, 6 bases. With 3 bases removed from V and 5 bases from J, the gap between germline ends came to 17 bases. The CDR3 has 15 amino acids. CDR1 is LNHDA, CDR2 SQIVND, per germline (reference sequence).

J is TRBJ2-1 and V is TRBV19; 10 bases are a match to TRBD2. There are 17 residues in the CDR3. After removal of 1 base from V and 3 bases from J, the junction contained 6 bases not matched to a gene. Germline CDR1 reads LNHDA; CDR2 reads SQIVND (reference sequence). The CDR3 sequence is CASSIGESGRVYNEQFF. The CDR3 DNA is TGTGCCAGTAGTATAGGGGAAAGCGGGAGGGTCTACAATGAGCAGTTCTTC.

This chain links TRBV30 with TRBJ2-2, with TRBD1 as a possible D gene (6 bases). The CDR3 is made up of 13 amino acids. Per the germline V gene, CDR1 is GTSNPN and CDR2 is SVGIG (reference sequence). The V and J ends lost 2 bases and 7 bases respectively, with 11 bases between them. The CDR3 sequence: CAWSLGGSGELFF. DNA for the CDR3: TGTGCCTGGAGTCTAGGGGGAAGCGGGGAGCTGTTTTTT.

The V and J genes are TRBV6-5 and TRBJ1-3, with D unclear. The CDR3 is made up of 15 amino acids. Germline CDR1 reads MNHEY; CDR2 reads SVGAGI. V was pared by 6 bases and J by 0 bases, with 12 bases between. The DNA for the CDR3 is TGTGCCAGCAGATCCGGACGGGGCTCTGGAAACACCATATATTTT. This translates into CASRSGRGSGNTIYF.

J is TRBJ1-1 and V is TRBV10-3; 7 bases match TRBD1. The CDR3 consists of 12 residues. The germline CDR1 and CDR2 sequences are ENHRY and SYGVKD. The V and J ends lost 10 bases and 4 bases, in that order; junction bases with no gene match: 6. CDR3 region: CATQQGPTEAFF. The CDR3 nucleotides read TGTGCCACACAACAGGGGCCCACTGAAGCTTTCTTT.

The sample holds one count of this clone. The rearrangement links TRBV21-1 to TRBJ2-1; no DNA check was done on the table's D call, TRBD1. TRBV21-1 is a documented pseudogene. The CDR3 spans 16 residues. CDR3 in amino acids: CASSNCRQGPGNEQFF. The CDR3 region has the DNA TGTGCCAGCAGCAATTGCCGGCAGGGTCCTGGGAATGAGCAGTTCTTC.

V is TRBV5-4 and J is TRBJ1-4, with 7 bases fitting TRBD1. Germline assignment: CDR1 SGHNT and CDR2 YYREEE (reference sequence). The CDR3 runs to 14 residues. J lost 8 bases, V lost 2 bases, and 6 bases had no gene match. The CDR3: CASSFPGTDEKLFF. As DNA, the CDR3 is TGTGCCAGCAGCTTCCCCGGGACAGACGAAAAACTGTTTTTT.

The chain recombines TRBV30 with TRBJ1-2; 7 positions match TRBD1. Trimming removed 0 bases from V and 4 bases from J; junction bases left unmatched: 5. Germline V gives CDR1 GTSNPN, CDR2 SVGIG (reference sequence). This CDR3 region has 14 residues. This CDR3 reads CAWSVRQGGYGYTF. In DNA form, the CDR3 reads TGTGCCTGGAGTGTACGGCAGGGGGGCTATGGCTACACCTTC.

CDR3 in DNA: TGTGCCAGCAGCTTAGTACTAGGAGGTGACGAGCAGTACTTC. Translation: CASSLVLGGDEQYF. V usage is TRBV7-9 and J usage is TRBJ2-7, with a tentative D call TRBD2 (5 bases). Trimming stripped 1 base from V and 5 bases from J, with 12 bases between. This CDR3 is built from 14 residues. Germline-derived CDR1 and CDR2 are SEHNR and FQNEAQ (reference sequence).

This chain links TRBV29-1 with TRBJ2-7; 7 bases match TRBD2. CDR1 and CDR2 (germline): SQVTM, ANQGSEA. The CDR3 consists of 12 residues. CDR3 amino acids: CELGGFSYEQYF. The CDR3 DNA reads as TGCGAATTGGGGGGGTTCTCCTACGAGCAGTACTTC.

The V and J genes are TRBV6-5 and TRBJ1-4; possible D gene TRBD1, 5 bases. The CDR3 consists of 16 residues. CDR1 is MNHEY, CDR2 SVGAGI, per germline. Trimming left V 0 bases short and J 7 bases short, with 15 bases between. The CDR3 loop is CASSYSLGDSGEKLFF. In DNA form, the CDR3 reads TGTGCCAGCAGTTACTCCCTAGGGGATTCGGGTGAAAAACTGTTTTTT.

The chain recombines TRBV19 with TRBJ1-6; weak D call: TRBD1 (6 bases). V lost 8 bases to trimming and J lost 7 bases, with 12 bases between them. The CDR3 has 13 residues. Germline V gives CDR1 LNHDA, CDR2 SQIVND (reference sequence). The CDR3 sequence: CASSTGLNSPLHF. DNA for the CDR3: TGTGCCAGTTCTACAGGGTTGAATTCACCCCTCCACTTT.

This sequence joins TRBV19 and TRBJ2-2; a weak D match, TRBD2 (6 bases). CDR1 and CDR2 from the germline V gene are LNHDA and SQIVND (reference sequence). The CDR3 consists of 15 residues. V lost 3 bases, J lost 6 bases, and 14 bases lay in between. This CDR3 reads CASSMSRLGAGELFF. Written as DNA, the CDR3 is TGTGCCAGTAGTATGTCGAGACTAGGGGCCGGGGAGCTGTTTTTT. Filled out from reference TRBV19 and TRBJ2-2, the complete variable domain reads DGGITQSPKYLFRKEGQNVTLSCEQNLNHDAMYWYRQDPGQGLRLIYYSQIVNDFQKGDIAEGYSVSREKKESFPLTVTSAQKNPTAFYLCASSMSRLGAGELFFGEGSRLTVL.

The V gene is TRBV18, the J gene TRBJ1-1; 8 bases align to TRBD1. The germline gives CDR1 KGHSH, CDR2 LQKENI. This CDR3 has 12 residues. V lost 3 bases, J lost 8 bases, and 2 bases stayed unmatched. CDR3 DNA: TGTGCCAGCTCACCCCAGGGGGCCGAAGCTTTCTTT. Amino acid sequence: CASSPQGAEAFF.

The genes are TRBV7-6 and TRBJ2-1; no clear D. CDR1 SGHVS and CDR2 FNYEAQ come from the germline V gene. The CDR3 is 15 residues long. The V and J ends lost 1 base and 6 bases respectively, with 13 bases between them. The CDR3 reads CASSLVEPPLNEQFF. The DNA for the CDR3 is TGTGCCAGCAGCTTAGTTGAGCCTCCACTCAATGAGCAGTTCTTC.

The rearrangement uses TRBV7-2 and TRBJ2-7; 11 bases fit TRBD2. The ends lost 7 bases at V and 6 bases at J; junction bases unmatched: 8. CDR3 length: 14 residues. The germline CDR1 and CDR2 sequences are SGHTA and FQGNSA. The chain's CDR3 is CASTRLAGLPEQYF. CDR3 nucleotides: TGTGCCAGCACCAGACTAGCGGGATTACCCGAGCAGTACTTC. The full variable domain, in which reference TRBV7-2 and TRBJ2-7 provide the parts outside the CDR3, is GAGVSQSPSNKVTEKGKDVELRCDPISGHTALYWYRQSLGQGLEFLIYFQGNSAPDKSGLPSDRFSAERTGGSVSTLTIQRTQQEDSAVYLCASTRLAGLPEQYFGPGTRLTVT.

J is TRBJ1-1 and V is TRBV11-1; weak D call: TRBD1 (5 bases). The V gene's germline CDR1 is SGHAT and CDR2 FQDESV (reference sequence). This CDR3 spans 14 amino acids. Trimming took 1 base from V and 4 from J, leaving 10 bases between them. The CDR3 spells CASSLGRGLTEAFF. CDR3 sequence (DNA): TGTGCCAGCAGCTTAGGAAGGGGCCTCACTGAAGCTTTCTTT.

The J gene is TRBJ2-5, the V gene TRBV5-4; the match to TRBD2 covers 8 bases. This CDR3 comprises 12 residues. The germline V gene has CDR1 SGHNT and CDR2 YYREEE (reference sequence). Trimming at V came to 4 bases and at J to 4 bases, leaving 0 bases not matched to a gene. The CDR3 spells CASSLAGETQYF. CDR3 in DNA: TGTGCCAGCAGCCTAGCGGGAGAGACCCAGTACTTC. Variable domain in full (rest from reference TRBV5-4 and TRBJ2-5): ETGVTQSPTHLIKTRGQQVTLRCSSQSGHNTVSWYQQALGQGPQFIFQYYREEENGRGNFPPRFSGLQFPNYSSELNVNALELDDSALYLCASSLAGETQYFGPGTRLLVL.

V is TRBV5-5 and J is TRBJ1-2, with 8 bases matching TRBD1. Per the germline V gene, CDR1 is SGHKS and CDR2 is YYEKEE (reference sequence). V shed 4 bases and J 6 bases; nucleotides not matched to a gene: 8. The CDR3 loop spans 14 amino acids. Here the CDR3 reads CASSGAQGADGYTF. Written as DNA, the CDR3 is TGTGCCAGCAGCGGAGCCCAGGGGGCAGATGGCTACACCTTC.

This clone was observed a few times. The chain recombines TRBV11-2 with TRBJ2-1, with 7 bases matching TRBD2. CDR1 is SGHAT, CDR2 FQNNGV, per germline. The CDR3 spans 14 residues. Trimming removed 9 bases from V and 0 bases from J; junction bases left unmatched: 5. CDR3 sequence reads: CASQRGSSYNEQFF. DNA of the CDR3: TGTGCCAGTCAGCGGGGAAGCTCCTACAATGAGCAGTTCTTC.

The chain is built from TRBV7-2 and TRBJ2-1, with D possibly being TRBD2 (6 bases). Germline values: CDR1 SGHTA, CDR2 FQGNSA. V lost 6 bases to trimming and J lost 5 bases, with 17 bases between them. The CDR3 has 15 residues. CDR3 bases: TGTGCCAGCAGTCGACCAACCGCGGGACACAATGAGCAGTTCTTC. Its protein product is CASSRPTAGHNEQFF.

This chain connects TRBV28 to TRBJ1-5; D gene unclear. The CDR3 extends over 15 amino acids. Germline values: CDR1 MDHEN, CDR2 SYDVKM. Deletions cut 5 bases from V and 0 bases from J, with 11 bases between. CDR3 amino acids: CASSPPHISNQPQHF. DNA for the CDR3: TGTGCCAGCAGTCCCCCGCACATTAGCAATCAGCCCCAGCATTTT.

A word on this clone: This CDR3 is also generated by other DNA sequences in the sample. The chain has TRBV19 and TRBJ1-2, with D unclear. The germline gives CDR1 LNHDA, CDR2 SQIVND (reference sequence). The CDR3 has 15 residues. V was shortened by 0 bases and J by 2 bases, with 10 bases between the two germline ends. The CDR3 bases are TGTGCCAGTAGTATAGATCCAGGAACAAACTATGGCTACACCTTC. Its translation: CASSIDPGTNYGYTF.

The rearrangement joins TRBV7-9 to TRBJ1-1; maybe TRBD1 (6 bases). The CDR3 is 15 residues long. Trimming removed 7 bases from V and 3 bases from J, with 18 bases in between. Germline values: CDR1 SEHNR, CDR2 FQNEAQ (reference sequence). CDR3 DNA: TGTGCCAGCACCCTTTCAGGGGCAAGTCACACTGAAGCTTTCTTT. Amino acid sequence: CASTLSGASHTEAFF.

The chain recombines TRBV27 with TRBJ2-7, with a weak D call TRBD1 (7 bases). Between the trimmed V and J ends, which lost 5 bases and 7 bases, there was a span of 24 bases. The CDR3 extends over 16 amino acids. CDR1 and CDR2 from the germline V gene are MNHEY and SMNVEV (reference sequence). As DNA, the CDR3 is TGTGCCAGCAGTAGGCAGGGGGTTCGGGTAGCGGATGAGCAGTACTTC. This sequence encodes CASSRQGVRVADEQYF.

The genes are TRBV7-9 and TRBJ2-3, with TRBD2 identical over 12 bases. J was trimmed by 4 bases and V by 5 bases; bases with no gene match: 4. Germline values: CDR1 SEHNR, CDR2 FQNEAQ (reference sequence). The CDR3 is 15 residues long. CDR3 sequence reads: CASSATSGSPDTQYF. CDR3 nucleotide sequence: TGTGCCAGCAGCGCGACTAGCGGGAGTCCAGATACGCAGTATTTT.

This clone came up once. This chain connects TRBV14 to TRBJ1-2; the match to TRBD1 covers 9 bases. V dropped 3 bases and J dropped 13; count of bases not matched to a gene: 6. The CDR3 length is 12 residues. Germline CDR1 SGHDN, CDR2 FVKESK. The CDR3 DNA follows: TGTGCCAGCAGCCATGGGACAGGGCACCTCACCTTC. This sequence encodes CASSHGTGHLTF.